Given below is one TCR beta chain in context. CDR1 is SEHNR and CDR2 is FQNEAQ in the germline V gene (reference sequence). This CDR3 comprises 12 residues. The ends were cut back, 4 bases at V and 10 bases at J, with 13 bases in the middle. This record belongs to a study of T cell changes during pregnancy in multiple sclerosis. Only in-frame clones appear in the TCRdb table, and some are missing; sequencing was by immunoSEQ multiplex PCR. The sample lists around 59,000 clones; 90% to 95% were seen once. The clonotype originates from a female donor with multiple sclerosis, enrolled in a pregnancy study. This chain connects TRBV7-9 to TRBJ1-2; D is ambiguous. The sequenced sample was CD8+ T cells from peripheral blood mononuclear cells, obtained in the second trimester of pregnancy. CDR3 nucleotide sequence: TGTGCCAGCAGCTCCAGGCGATTGGACTACACCTTC. It encodes CASSSRRLDYTF. Full variable domain (missing parts from reference TRBV7-9 and TRBJ1-2): DTGVSQNPRHKITKRGQNVTFRCDPISEHNRLYWYRQTLGQGPEFLTYFQNEAQLEKSRLLSDRFSAERPKGSFSTLEIQRTEQGDSAMYLCASSSRRLDYTFGSGTRLTVV.